This TCR beta chain was found in a study of blood T cell repertoires in COVID-19. Study as a whole: The origin of the acute and convalescent COVID-19 samples was the United States, Italy and Spain. In each case, the material was cDNA or gDNA derived from T cells, B-cell-depleted T cells, or PBMCs.

The junction had 11 bases not matched to a gene; V was cut back by 6 bases and J by 8 bases. The CDR3 sequence is 14 residues long. The germline V gene has CDR1 ENHRY and CDR2 SYGVKD. Per the original data handling: The authors estimated nucleated cell counts from reference gene primer amplification. Method: immunoSEQ multiplex PCR; TCRdb's copy keeps in-frame clones and lacks some. The DNA was the basis for D and trimming; V, J and clone size are from that table. This sample has more than 300,000 clones, with 90% to 95% found just once. Participants reported their clinical history, and cohort assignment relied on those reports.

The sequence was collected from a woman aged 25 to 39 who had been exposed to COVID-19. The V call is TRBV10-3, the J call TRBJ1-2; 8 bases map to TRBD1. Input material: PBMCs or T cells enriched from blood (not recorded which). CDR3 residues: CAIRPGQGGGGYTF. CDR3 in DNA: TGTGCCATCAGACCCGGACAGGGCGGCGGAGGCTACACCTTC.